A single sample gave rise to the 18 T cell receptor beta chains below, sequenced in a study of blood T cell repertoires in COVID-19. Data came from immunoSEQ multiplex PCR; TCRdb stores just in-frame clones and leaves some out. The table lists about 90,000 clones, approximately 84% of them singletons, with more than 20% in the top ten. The sample was peripheral blood. All receptors derive from a man older than 75 with active or convalescent COVID-19.

The rearrangement uses TRBV2 and TRBJ1-6; 7 bases are a match to TRBD1. The CDR3 covers 14 residues. Trimming at V came to 4 bases and at J to 8 bases, leaving 5 bases not matched to a gene. Germline loops: CDR1 SNHLY, CDR2 FYNNEI. CDR3 in amino acids: CASSVGQDYSPLHF. The CDR3 DNA follows: TGTGCCAGCAGTGTTGGACAGGATTATTCACCCCTCCACTTT.

This clone is a singleton in its sample. The gene calls are TRBV5-6 and TRBJ2-5; unclear D gene. The germline CDR1 and CDR2 sequences are SGHDT and YYEEEE. The CDR3 covers 13 residues. V lost 3 bases, J lost 2 bases, and 8 bases lay in between. The DNA of the CDR3 is TGTGCCAGCAGCTCCTTGTTTCAAGAGACCCAGTACTTC. Its translation: CASSSLFQETQYF. The entire variable domain, with the rest obtained from reference TRBV5-6 and TRBJ2-5, is as follows: DAGVTQSPTHLIKTRGQQVTLRCSPKSGHDTVSWYQQALGQGPQFIFQYYEEEERQRGNFPDRFSGHQFPNYSSELNVNALLLGDSALYLCASSSLFQETQYFGPGTRLLVL.

J is TRBJ1-1 and V is TRBV7-3; 8 positions match TRBD1. The V gene's germline CDR1 is SGHTA and CDR2 FQGTGA. The J segment lost 4 bases and the V segment lost 5 bases, leaving 6 bases of the junction unmatched. The CDR3 loop spans 14 amino acids. The CDR3 reads CASSPRTGSTEAFF. CDR3 bases: TGTGCCAGCAGCCCACGGACAGGGAGCACTGAAGCTTTCTTT.

In this sample, this clone turned up a few times. This chain links TRBV27 with TRBJ1-5; D is perhaps TRBD1 (6 bases). The V gene lost 5 bases and the J gene lost 2 bases, with 16 bases spanning the gap. The CDR3 loop spans 16 amino acids. The germline V gene has CDR1 MNHEY and CDR2 SMNVEV (reference sequence). The CDR3 spells CASSRRGGGGNQPQHF. CDR3 nucleotide sequence: TGTGCCAGCAGTAGGAGAGGGGGGGGCGGCAATCAGCCCCAGCATTTT.

The rearrangement joins TRBV5-3 to TRBJ2-3; 11 bases are shared with TRBD1. Being an ORF, TRBV5-3 has a function that is uncertain. This CDR3 has 15 residues. Unmatched junction bases numbered 6, after V lost 5 bases and J lost 4 bases. CDR3 DNA sequence: TGTGCCAGAAGATTGCCGGGACAGGGGGCAGATACGCAGTATTTT. Protein product: CARRLPGQGADTQYF.

The chain carries TRBV30 and TRBJ2-2; a weak D match, TRBD2 (5 bases). The germline V and J ends were trimmed by 5 bases and 6 bases, with 13 bases remaining between them. The CDR3 contains 13 residues. Germline CDR1 GTSNPN, CDR2 SVGIG (reference sequence). The CDR3 DNA sequence: TGTGCCTGGCTCAAGAGGGTTCCCGGGGAGCTGTTTTTT. Protein: CAWLKRVPGELFF.

V is TRBV3-1 (or the pseudogene TRBV3-2) and J is TRBJ1-6; D remains ambiguous. Between the trimmed V and J ends, which lost 6 bases and 1 base, there was a span of 7 bases. The CDR3 extends over 14 amino acids. Germline values: CDR1 LGHDT, CDR2 YNNKEL (reference sequence). The CDR3 DNA is TGTGCCAGCAGTCATAGTTCCTATAATTCACCCCTCCACTTT. This gives the protein CASSHSSYNSPLHF.

In its sample, this clone was seen a few times. This rearrangement joins TRBV29-1 to TRBJ1-2; 7 bases align to TRBD1. Per germline, CDR1 SQVTM and CDR2 ANQGSEA. The CDR3 spans 13 residues. With V trimmed by 4 bases and J by 4 bases, 6 bases remained unmatched. The CDR3 loop reads CSVGVGTAYGYTF. DNA of the CDR3: TGCAGCGTTGGGGTAGGGACAGCCTATGGCTACACCTTC.

The chain combines TRBV5-6 with TRBJ2-3; D is possibly TRBD2 (5 bases). Germline lookup yields CDR1 SGHDT and CDR2 YYEEEE. V gave up 4 bases and J gave up 7 bases, with 13 bases separating them. The CDR3 extends over 13 amino acids. The CDR3 bases are TGTGCCAGCAGCCCCCCGGGAACGAATACGCAGTATTTT. Its protein product is CASSPPGTNTQYF.

This clone was seen more than once but under ten times. This chain uses TRBV5-4 with TRBJ1-2; 8 bases are a match to TRBD1. The CDR3 runs 14 residues. Germline CDR1 SGHNT, CDR2 YYREEE (reference sequence). With V trimmed by 4 bases and J by 2 bases, 4 bases remained unmatched. The DNA of the CDR3 is TGTGCCAGCAGCATCCGACAGGGGAACTATGGCTACACCTTC. Its protein is CASSIRQGNYGYTF.

The chain couples TRBV28 to TRBJ1-2; TRBD1 matches at 7 bases. Unmatched junction bases numbered 6, after V lost 9 bases and J lost 8 bases. CDR3 length: 11 residues. CDR1 and CDR2 from the germline V gene are MDHEN and SYDVKM. This chain's CDR3 is CASQTGWGYTF. The CDR3 DNA follows: TGTGCCAGTCAGACAGGGTGGGGCTACACCTTC.

This CDR3 is CASSQDNRGMGTGELFF. CDR3 coding DNA: TGCGCCAGCAGCCAAGACAACAGGGGCATGGGCACCGGGGAGCTGTTTTTT. This chain uses TRBV4-3 with TRBJ2-2, with TRBD1 identical over 7 bases. With V trimmed by 0 bases and J by 4 bases, 8 bases remained unmatched. This CDR3 comprises 17 residues. Looked up from germline, CDR1 is LGHNA and CDR2 is YSLEER.

The chain is built from TRBV6-6 and TRBJ1-3, with 10 bases that match TRBD1. Germline V lookup: CDR1 MNHNY, CDR2 SVGAGI (reference sequence). V gave up 6 bases and J gave up 3 bases; unmatched junction bases: 20. The CDR3 contains 20 residues. This CDR3 is CASSISTNPGTGVYGNTIYF. DNA of the CDR3: TGTGCCAGCAGCATTTCGACCAATCCCGGGACAGGGGTTTATGGAAACACCATATATTTT.

This clone was counted a single time. The J gene is TRBJ1-5, the V gene TRBV5-6; D may be TRBD1 (6 bases). Trimming left V 1 base short and J 3 bases short, with 11 bases between. This CDR3 is 15 amino acids long. Germline CDR1 reads SGHDT; CDR2 reads YYEEEE. CDR3 protein: CASSLWDTINQPQHF. The CDR3 DNA follows: TGTGCCAGCAGCTTGTGGGACACGATCAATCAGCCCCAGCATTTT.

The CDR3 here is CASSLVGQGNGYTF. The CDR3 DNA reads as TGTGCCAGCAGCTTAGTGGGACAGGGGAATGGCTACACCTTC. The V gene is TRBV7-2, the J gene TRBJ1-2; 10 nucleotides align to TRBD1. The V gene's germline CDR1 is SGHTA and CDR2 FQGNSA. The CDR3 runs to 14 residues. V lost 1 base to trimming and J lost 6 bases; unmatched junction nucleotides: 2.

V is TRBV5-7 and J is TRBJ1-5; perhaps TRBD1 as D (6 bases). TRBV5-7 carries the ORF label, with uncertain function. The CDR3 loop spans 15 amino acids. V was cut by 1 base and J by 11 bases, with 19 bases left in between. The CDR3 DNA follows: TGTGCCAGCAGCTTGTGGCCAGGGGAACTGGGTACCCAGCATTTT. Its protein is CASSLWPGELGTQHF.

The chain is built from TRBV4-1 and TRBJ1-2; 8 nucleotides match TRBD1. The length of the CDR3 is 14 residues. Trimming cost V 4 bases and J 5 bases; bases outside gene matches: 6. The V gene's germline CDR1 is MGHRA and CDR2 YSYEKL. CDR3 residues: CASSPPGQAYGYTF. Written as DNA, the CDR3 is TGCGCCAGCAGCCCGCCGGGACAGGCTTATGGCTACACCTTC.

This clone has only a few counts. J is TRBJ1-5 and V is TRBV6-6; the match to TRBD1 covers 7 bases. This CDR3 is built from 15 residues. After removal of 5 bases from V and 7 bases from J, the junction contained 11 bases not matched to a gene. Germline CDR1 is MNHNY and CDR2 is SVGAGI (reference sequence). CDR3 DNA sequence: TGTGCCAGCAGTCGATCCGGACAGGCCAAGCAGCCCCAGCATTTT. Its translation: CASSRSGQAKQPQHF.